The T cell receptor (beta chain) described here comes from a study of response to subunit inactivated influenza vaccine. Study-wide results and limits: Authors suggested each seasonal influenza vaccination recruits few new T cells.

CDR3 length: 15 amino acids. Looked up from germline, CDR1 is LGHNA and CDR2 is YSLEER. V shed 0 bases and J shed 0 bases, with 7 bases lying between them. TCRdb redid the calling of the RT-PCR reads with MiXCR, one entry per CDR3 protein. The profile shows 610,000 or so distinct CDR3 sequences, 13% to 15% of them singletons. This clonotype occurred a few times. Its antigen is unidentified. This TCR came from a man in his forties or fifties who received an inactivated influenza vaccine. This material consisted of PBMCs from blood, taken 11 to 12 days after vaccination. The rearrangement uses TRBV4-3 and TRBJ2-3; no clear D. DNA of the CDR3: TGCGCCAGCAGCCAAGACCCCATGAGCACAGATACGCAGTATTTT. Protein product: CASSQDPMSTDTQYF.